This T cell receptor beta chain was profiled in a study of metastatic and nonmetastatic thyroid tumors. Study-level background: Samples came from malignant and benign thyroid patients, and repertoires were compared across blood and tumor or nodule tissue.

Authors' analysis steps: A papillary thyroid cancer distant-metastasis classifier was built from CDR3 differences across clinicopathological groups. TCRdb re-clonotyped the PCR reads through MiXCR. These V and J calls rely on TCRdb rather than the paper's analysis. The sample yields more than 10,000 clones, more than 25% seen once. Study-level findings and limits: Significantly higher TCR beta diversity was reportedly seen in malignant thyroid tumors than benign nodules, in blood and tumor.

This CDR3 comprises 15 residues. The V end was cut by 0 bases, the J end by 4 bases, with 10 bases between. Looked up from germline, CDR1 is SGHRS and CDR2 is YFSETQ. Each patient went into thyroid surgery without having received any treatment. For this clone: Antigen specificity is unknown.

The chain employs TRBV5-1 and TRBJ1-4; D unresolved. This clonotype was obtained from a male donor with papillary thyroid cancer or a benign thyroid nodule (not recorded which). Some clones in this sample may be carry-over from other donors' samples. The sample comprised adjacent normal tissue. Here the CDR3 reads CASSLATDLNEKLFF. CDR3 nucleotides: TGCGCCAGCAGCTTGGCAACAGATCTTAATGAAAAACTGTTTTTT.